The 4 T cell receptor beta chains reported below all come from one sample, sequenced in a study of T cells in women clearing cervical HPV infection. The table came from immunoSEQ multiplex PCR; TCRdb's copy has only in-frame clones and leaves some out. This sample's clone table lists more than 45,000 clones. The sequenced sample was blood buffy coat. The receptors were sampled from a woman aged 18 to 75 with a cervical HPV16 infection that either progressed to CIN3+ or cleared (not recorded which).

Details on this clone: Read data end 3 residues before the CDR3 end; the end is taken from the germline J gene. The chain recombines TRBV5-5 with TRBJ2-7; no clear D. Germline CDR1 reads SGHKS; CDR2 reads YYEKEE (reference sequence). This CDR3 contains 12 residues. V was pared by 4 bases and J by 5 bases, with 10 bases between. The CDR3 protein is CASSIDNHEQYF. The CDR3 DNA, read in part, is TGTGCCAGCAGCATTGACAACCACGAG.

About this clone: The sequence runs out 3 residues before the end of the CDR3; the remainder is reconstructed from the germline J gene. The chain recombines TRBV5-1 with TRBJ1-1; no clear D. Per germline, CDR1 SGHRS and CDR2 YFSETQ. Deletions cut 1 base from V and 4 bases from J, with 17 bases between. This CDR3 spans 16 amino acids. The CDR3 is CASSLSLRVQSTEAFF. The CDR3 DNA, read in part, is TGCGCCAGCAGCTTGTCGCTTAGGGTTCAAAGCACTGAA.

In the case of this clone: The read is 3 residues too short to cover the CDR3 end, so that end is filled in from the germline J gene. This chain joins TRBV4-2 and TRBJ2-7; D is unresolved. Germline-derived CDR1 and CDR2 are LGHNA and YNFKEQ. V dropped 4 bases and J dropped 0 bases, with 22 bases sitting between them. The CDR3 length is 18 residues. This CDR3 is CASSLQKGLQLLSYEQYF. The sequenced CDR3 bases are TGTGCCAGCAGCCTCCAAAAGGGCCTTCAGCTCCTCTCCTACGAG.

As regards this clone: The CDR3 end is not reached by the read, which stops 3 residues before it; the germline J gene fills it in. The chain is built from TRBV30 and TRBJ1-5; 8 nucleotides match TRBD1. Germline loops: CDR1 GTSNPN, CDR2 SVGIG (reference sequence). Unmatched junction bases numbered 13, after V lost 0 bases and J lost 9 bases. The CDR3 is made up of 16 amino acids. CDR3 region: CAWSVQGGQNGLPQHF. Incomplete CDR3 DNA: TGTGCCTGGAGTGTACAGGGGGGGCAGAACGGGTTGCCC.